The rows below give T cell receptor beta chains drawn from one sample of a study of blood T cell repertoires in COVID-19. Sequencing used immunoSEQ multiplex PCR; TCRdb keeps in-frame clones, though not all of them. The table lists some 380,000 clones, 87% of them singletons. Source material: PBMCs or T cells enriched from blood (not recorded which). The receptors derive from a young man who had recovered from COVID-19. Each CDR3 is given with its conserved first and last residue. The D gene is left open where the match is weak. The listing skips clone size in some rows; elsewhere it reads once, few, many or a size class.

.	TRBD1	TRBV9	TRBJ1-1	CASSLNGQGETEAFF	TGTGCCAGCAGCCTCAATGGACAGGGAGAGACTGAAGCTTTCTTT
.	TRBD1	TRBV6-5	TRBJ1-1	CASSYRRQGYTEAFF	TGTGCCAGCAGTTATCGTAGACAGGGGTACACTGAAGCTTTCTTT
.	.	TRBV9	TRBJ2-5	CASSVGTRDGQETQYF	TGTGCCAGCAGCGTAGGAACCAGGGATGGCCAAGAGACCCAGTACTTC
.	.	TRBV30	TRBJ1-1	CAWSVRGNTEAFF	TGTGCCTGGAGTGTACGCGGGAACACTGAAGCTTTCTTT
few	.	TRBV7-2	TRBJ1-5	CASSSRRGDQPQHF	TGTGCCAGCAGCTCAAGGAGGGGAGATCAGCCCCAGCATTTT
.	TRBD1	TRBV5-4	TRBJ1-2	CASSFQDRDYGYTF	TGTGCCAGCAGCTTCCAGGACAGGGACTATGGCTACACCTTC
.	.	TRBV2	TRBJ2-5	CASDRLERQETQYF	TGTGCCAGCGATAGACTTGAAAGACAAGAGACCCAGTACTTC
.	.	TRBV9	TRBJ1-4	CASSVAGAGNEKLFF	TGTGCCAGCAGCGTAGCAGGGGCGGGTAATGAAAAACTGTTTTTT
.	TRBD1	TRBV19	TRBJ1-2	CASTIRRDRAISNLGYTF	TGTGCCAGTACCATAAGGCGGGACAGGGCCATTTCGAATCTTGGCTACACCTTC
.	.	TRBV12-5	TRBJ1-2	CASGLAGMGGYTF	TGTGCTAGTGGTTTGGCCGGGATGGGGGGCTACACCTTC
.	TRBD2	TRBV9	TRBJ2-1	CASSVEGLAGYEQFF	TGTGCCAGCAGCGTAGAGGGACTAGCGGGGTATGAGCAGTTCTTC
.	TRBD2	TRBV6-5	TRBJ2-1	CASSYPGGGEQFF	TGTGCCAGCAGTTACCCCGGGGGGGGTGAGCAGTTCTTC